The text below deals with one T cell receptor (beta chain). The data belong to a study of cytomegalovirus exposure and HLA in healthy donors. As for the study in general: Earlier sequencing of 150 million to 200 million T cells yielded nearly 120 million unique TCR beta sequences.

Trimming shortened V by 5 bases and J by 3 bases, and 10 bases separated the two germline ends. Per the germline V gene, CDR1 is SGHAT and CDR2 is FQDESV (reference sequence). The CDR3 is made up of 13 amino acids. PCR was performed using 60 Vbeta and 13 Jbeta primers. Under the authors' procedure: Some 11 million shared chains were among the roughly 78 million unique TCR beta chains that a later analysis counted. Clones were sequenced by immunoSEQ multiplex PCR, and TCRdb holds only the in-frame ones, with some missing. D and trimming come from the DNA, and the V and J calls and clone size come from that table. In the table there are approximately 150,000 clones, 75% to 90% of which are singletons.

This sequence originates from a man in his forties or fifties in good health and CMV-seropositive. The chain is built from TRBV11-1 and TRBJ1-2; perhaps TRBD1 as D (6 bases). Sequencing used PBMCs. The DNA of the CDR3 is TGTGCCAGCAGCGTGACAGGAGACTATGGCTACACCTTC. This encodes CASSVTGDYGYTF.